This T cell receptor (beta chain) appears in the sequencing data of a study of T cell responses to AZD1222 COVID-19 vaccine. Study background: Timing groups of about 4 and about 12 weeks for second doses were pooled.

Germline V gene data show CDR1 as LNHDA and CDR2 as SQIVND (reference sequence). This CDR3 region has 14 residues. V was pared by 3 bases and J by 7 bases, with 15 bases between. TCRdb keeps only in-frame clones here, not all; method: immunoSEQ multiplex PCR. Of about 120,000 clones listed, approximately 90% are singletons. This TCR came from an adult in good health. The chain employs TRBV19 and TRBJ1-1, with a tentative D call TRBD1 (5 bases). The starting material was peripheral blood, obtained on day 0 of AZD1222 vaccination. In nucleotides, the CDR3 is TGTGCCAGTAGTATTAATGTATGGGGGAATGAAGCTTTCTTT. Translating it yields CASSINVWGNEAFF.